This TCR beta chain was captured in a study of T cells after yellow fever vaccination (dated by TCRdb to the late 2010s). Study-wide context: Staining for CD3, CD45RA, CCR7 and CD95 was used to sort memory subsets (EM, EMRA, CM and Tscm) on a BD FACS Aria III. Two healthy male donors, one aged 18 to 30 and one aged 30 to 40 years, made up the cohort. Libraries from fractions with low cell numbers were prepared with the SMART-Seq v4 Ultra Low Input RNA kit. To follow T-cell clones before and after both primary and booster YFV17D yellow fever vaccination, bulk TCR alpha and beta repertoires underwent longitudinal sequencing. Memory subsets were sorted on days 0, 15 and 45 and at 18 months after primary vaccination, and on days 0, 15 and 45 after the 30-year booster. Blood was collected at multiple timepoints before and after primary and secondary immunization, and bulk PBMC replicates and cell subsets were isolated.

In the paper's terms, the treatment or condition label means: live attenuated yellow fever vaccine strain. PBMCs were isolated from peripheral blood using a standard Ficoll-Paque protocol. For sorted memory subsets, RNA extraction was done with the RNeasy Micro Kit. This clonotype is medium-sized (0.01 to 0.1%) in terms of sample share. There are no base qualities to consult, and no much larger clone falls within one base. The germline V gene supplies CDR1 SGHTA and CDR2 FQGNSA. The trim is 2 bases for V and 7 bases for J, with a gap of 12 bases between the germline ends. The CDR3 has 14 amino acids, counting the end cysteine and phenylalanine. The sequence is cut down to CDR3 DNA, 42 bases in frame from base 1. The paper as a whole reports these results and caveats: A small fraction of clonotypes showed up in both the CD4 and CD8 compartments, probably as a result of convergent recombination. On day 0, almost all vaccine-responding clonotypes were found to be below detection in the sorted memory subsets. Most clones expanded after primary vaccination (about 95% of CD4 and over 80% of CD8) were re-detected after the booster, suggesting that broad memory maintenance occurred. Because only a couple of donors were included in the study, the extent to which the findings can be generalized is limited. FACS-sorted repertoires could contain abundant contaminating clonotypes from the bulk population, so computational filtering was required. Compared with the primary T-cell response, the secondary T-cell response was weaker but faster, peaking on day 5 rather than day 15.

TCR cDNA was synthesized by 5'RACE template switching, which introduced a universal primer site and unique molecular identifiers. Priming of cDNA synthesis was performed from both the TCR alpha and TCR beta constant segments. Two PCR steps were used to amplify libraries, with sample barcodes and sequencing adapters being added in the second step. Sequencing of libraries was done on Illumina HiSeq 2500 (2x100 bp) or NovaSeq (2x150 bp). For the original study's pipeline: Demultiplexing of reads and collapsing into UMI consensus sequences were performed with MIGEC, and V(D)J alignment was carried out with MiXCR. Clonotypes responding to the vaccine were identified with edgeR on replicate PBMC samples, with the criteria of FDR below 0.01 and a log2 fold change above 5 up to day 15. Each bulk clonotype was labeled CD4 or CD8 based on which sequenced repertoire, CD4 or CD8, contained the clonotype at higher abundance. Clonotype frequencies in memory subsets were weighted by FACS-sorted cell numbers to estimate each clone's distribution across memory phenotypes. TCRdb trimmed public reads at Q25 via fastp, called clones via MiXCR and kept in-frame beta chains. Identical CDR3 proteins give one entry, which carries the most common genes and DNA. TCRdb assigned the V and J calls; the authors' analysis was not used. This sample comprises about 16,000 distinct CDR3 sequences, over 3.5% of them detected only once. Clones ranked in the top ten supply roughly 0.37% of the sample.

The clonotype originates from a man in his thirties or forties who received the YFV17D yellow fever vaccine. This receptor chain uses TRBV7-2 and TRBJ2-1; the D gene is possibly TRBD2, with 5 bases matching. The sample was PBMCs, either bulk or a sorted T-cell subset (CD4+, CD8+, memory, or dextramer-sorted; not recorded which), taken 15 days after the yellow fever booster vaccination. The CDR3 reads as follows: CASSLFSRGNEQFF. The DNA sequence is given as TGTGCCAGCAGCTTATTTTCCCGCGGGAATGAGCAGTTCTTC.